The 10 T cell receptor beta chains below come from one sample, sequenced in a study of cytomegalovirus exposure and HLA in healthy donors. In the PCR, 60 Vbeta and 13 Jbeta primers were used. The method was immunoSEQ multiplex PCR; TCRdb's version includes in-frame clones alone and lacks a portion of them. This sample has approximately 150,000 clones, with over 80% found just once. What was sequenced was PBMCs. The receptors were gathered from a woman younger than 45 in good health and CMV-seronegative.

This clone came up once. The CDR3 sequence is CASSDSYGYTF. CDR3 nucleotides: TGCGCCAGCAGCGACAGCTATGGCTACACCTTC. The gene calls are TRBV4-3 and TRBJ1-2; D may be TRBD1 (5 bases). Germline-derived CDR1 and CDR2 are LGHNA and YSLEER. Trimming left V 5 bases short and J 4 bases short, with 5 bases between. This CDR3 comprises 11 residues.

J is TRBJ2-7 and V is TRBV7-3; TRBD2 matches at 7 bases. Germline loops: CDR1 SGHTA, CDR2 FQGTGA. The CDR3 is made up of 15 amino acids. V lost 5 bases, J lost 6 bases, and 13 bases stayed unmatched. CDR3 sequence (DNA): TGTGCCAGCAGCCCAATGGGAGGGTTACTCGGCGAGCAGTACTTC. It codes for CASSPMGGLLGEQYF.

Only one count was recorded for this clone. The chain joins TRBV7-3 to TRBJ2-3; possible D gene TRBD2, 5 bases. The V gene lost 3 bases and the J gene lost 4 bases, with 14 bases spanning the gap. From germline, CDR1 is SGHTA and CDR2 FQGTGA. The CDR3 extends over 15 amino acids. The CDR3 sequence: CASSFGASGADTQYF. The CDR3 DNA reads TGTGCCAGCAGCTTCGGAGCGTCCGGGGCAGATACGCAGTATTTT.

This sequence joins TRBV4-1 and TRBJ1-2, with D maybe TRBD1 (6 bases). The V and J ends lost 4 bases and 0 bases respectively, with 12 bases between them. Germline V lookup: CDR1 MGHRA, CDR2 YSYEKL. The CDR3 covers 15 residues. The CDR3 is CASSPLDSSNYGYTF. DNA of the CDR3: TGCGCCAGCAGCCCACTGGACAGCTCTAACTATGGCTACACCTTC.

The genes are TRBV4-2 and TRBJ2-3, with TRBD2 matching 8 bases. J was trimmed by 6 bases and V by 4 bases; bases with no gene match: 15. The CDR3 is 17 amino acids. The germline CDR1 and CDR2 sequences are LGHNA and YNFKEQ. The CDR3 is CASSLRSAGRGGDTQYF. CDR3 nucleotides: TGTGCCAGCAGCCTAAGATCGGCGGGACGGGGGGGGGATACGCAGTATTTT.

This sequence joins TRBV5-1 and TRBJ1-4; D is possibly TRBD1 (5 bases). The V gene's germline CDR1 is SGHRS and CDR2 YFSETQ. The CDR3 totals 15 residues. V was clipped by 4 bases and J by 0 bases, with 10 bases between them. In DNA form, the CDR3 reads TGCGCCAGCAGCCCAGGACACGCAACTAATGAAAAACTGTTTTTT. Amino acids: CASSPGHATNEKLFF.

V and J are TRBV7-2 and TRBJ2-3; 7 bases agree with TRBD1. Germline CDR1 reads SGHTA; CDR2 reads FQGNSA. The CDR3 contains 15 residues. J gave up 7 bases and V 6 bases, and 13 bases lay outside the gene matches. CDR3: CASSLQTGNRHTQYF. CDR3 DNA sequence: TGTGCCAGCAGTCTCCAGACAGGGAATCGGCATACGCAGTATTTT.

The chain couples TRBV27 to TRBJ2-3; possible D gene TRBD2, 5 bases. This CDR3 spans 14 amino acids. Trimming shortened V by 5 bases and J by 2 bases, and 11 bases separated the two germline ends. Germline CDR1 and CDR2: MNHEY and SMNVEV (reference sequence). The DNA for the CDR3 is TGTGCCAGCAGTGGAGGAAGGCTCACAGATACGCAGTATTTT. Amino acids: CASSGGRLTDTQYF.

The chain is built from TRBV18 and TRBJ1-4; weak D call: TRBD1 (6 bases). The V gene lost 5 bases and the J gene lost 6 bases, with 10 bases spanning the gap. CDR1 and CDR2 from the germline V gene are KGHSH and LQKENI. The CDR3 length is 13 residues. In nucleotides, the CDR3 is TGTGCCAGCTCAGTCAGACAGGATGAAAAACTGTTTTTT. Amino acids: CASSVRQDEKLFF.

The gene calls are TRBV4-3 and TRBJ1-6; D possibly corresponds to TRBD1 (5 bases). This CDR3 is built from 15 residues. V was cut by 0 bases and J by 3 bases, with 6 bases left in between. Germline-derived CDR1 and CDR2 are LGHNA and YSLEER. The CDR3 DNA reads as TGCGCCAGCAGCCAAGACGGGGGCTATAATTCACCCCTCCACTTT. Amino acid sequence: CASSQDGGYNSPLHF.